This TCR beta chain originates from a study of vaccination and CD4 T cells after COVID-19. The CDR3 covers 15 residues. Germline trimming cut 2 bases from V and 0 bases from J; bases unmatched to any gene: 4. CDR1 is KGHSH and CDR2 is LQKENI in the germline V gene. Treatment: roughly ten-day PBMC culture with coronavirus spike peptide pools or control peptides (ViraFEST assay). Cultured CD4+ T cell DNA underwent sequencing with the Oncomine TCR Beta short-read assay. TCRdb recomputed calls from the PCR reads with MiXCR, one row per CDR3 protein. This sample yields about 15,000 distinct CDR3 sequences, of which roughly three fifths are seen a single time; roughly 12% belongs to the top ten. About this clonotype: No antigen is known for it.

The chain couples TRBV18 to TRBJ2-7; TRBD1 matches 7 bases. Sequencing used CD4+ T cells from blood, cultured in vitro. This sequence was found in a human donor who had recovered from COVID-19. The chain's CDR3 is CASSPGQVSSYEQYF. Written as DNA, the CDR3 is TGTGCCAGCTCACCAGGACAGGTGAGCTCCTACGAGCAGTACTTC.